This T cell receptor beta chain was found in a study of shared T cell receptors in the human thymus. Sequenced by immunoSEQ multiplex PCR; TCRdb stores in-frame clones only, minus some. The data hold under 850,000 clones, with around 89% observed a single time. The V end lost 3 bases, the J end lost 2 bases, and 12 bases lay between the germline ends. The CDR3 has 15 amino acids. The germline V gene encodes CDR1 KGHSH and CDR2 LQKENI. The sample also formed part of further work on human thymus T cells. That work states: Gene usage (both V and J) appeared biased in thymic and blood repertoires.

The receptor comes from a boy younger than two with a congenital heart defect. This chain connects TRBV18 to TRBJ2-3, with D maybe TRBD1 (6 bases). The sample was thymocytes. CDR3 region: CASSPTGHSTDTQYF. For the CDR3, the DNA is TGTGCCAGCTCACCTACGGGACACTCCACAGATACGCAGTATTTT.